This T cell receptor (beta chain) appears in the sequencing data of a study of spatial heterogeneity in lung cancer. Looking at the study overall: Those follow-up PBMC samples that were available underwent sequencing, at a median interval of approximately 2 years following resection.

V was pared by 11 bases and J by 5 bases, with 13 bases between. Germline lookup yields CDR1 SNHLY and CDR2 FYNNEI. The CDR3 is 12 residues long. At least ten counts were recorded for this clonotype. Its antigen is not known. Regarding time point: blood at routine non-recurrence follow-up after resection. Unsorted tumor, nontumor lung tissue or cryopreserved PBMC supplied the whole RNA. TCR cDNA molecules each carried a unique molecular identifier. TCRdb independently ran MiXCR on the 5' RACE reads; one entry per CDR3 protein. The sample yields around 70,000 distinct CDR3 sequences, nearly 9% seen once. Findings of the study overall: Ubiquitous expanded tumor TCRs were seen in blood more at resection than at follow-up.

The receptor comes from a female donor with early-stage non-small cell lung cancer. The specimen comprised PBMCs, sampled at follow-up. The rearrangement links TRBV2 to TRBJ2-1, with a weak D call TRBD2 (5 bases). This CDR3 is CAPGKENNEQFF. The CDR3 nucleotides read TGTGCCCCCGGGAAGGAGAACAATGAGCAGTTCTTC.